Presented here are 18 T cell receptor beta chains from one specimen sequenced in a study of cytomegalovirus exposure and HLA in healthy donors. PCR employed 60 Vbeta and 13 Jbeta primers. Produced via immunoSEQ multiplex PCR; TCRdb's table is partial and in-frame only. The data hold approximately 220,000 clones, with 80% to 90% observed a single time. Sequenced sample: PBMCs. Receptors originate from a man between 25 and 39 years old in good health and CMV-seronegative.

This sequence joins TRBV6-6 and TRBJ1-5; 7 nucleotides agree with TRBD1. The CDR3 sequence is 15 residues long. The J segment lost 4 bases and the V segment lost 4 bases, leaving 7 bases of the junction unmatched. Per the germline V gene, CDR1 is MNHNY and CDR2 is SVGAGI (reference sequence). The DNA for the CDR3 is TGTGCCAGCAGTTTTACGGGACAGTCTAATCAGCCCCAGCATTTT. It yields the protein CASSFTGQSNQPQHF.

The chain couples TRBV9 to TRBJ1-1; unclear D gene. Trimming shortened V by 0 bases and J by 1 base, and 10 bases separated the two germline ends. CDR3 length equals 15 residues. The germline CDR1 and CDR2 sequences are SGDLS and YYNGEE. The CDR3 bases are TGTGCCAGCAGCGTAGTCAGTGGTGGGAACACTGAAGCTTTCTTT. Amino acids: CASSVVSGGNTEAFF.

This clone appeared a few times. The chain couples TRBV5-8 to TRBJ2-1, with a possible D match to TRBD1 (5 bases). Germline V gene lookup returns CDR1 SGHTS and CDR2 YDEGEE. The V end was cut by 2 bases, the J end by 12 bases, with 9 bases between. The CDR3 has 11 residues. In DNA form, the CDR3 reads TGTGCCAGCAGCTTAGGACAAAGGCAGTTCTTC. It is translated as CASSLGQRQFF.

V is TRBV6-1 and J is TRBJ1-6; D is perhaps TRBD1 (5 bases). The CDR3 sequence is 13 residues long. V was clipped by 11 bases and J by 2 bases, with 10 bases between them. Germline CDR1 reads MNHNS; CDR2 reads SASEGT. In DNA form, the CDR3 reads TGTGCCGGGGGGGGTACCTATAATTCACCCCTCCACTTT. Protein: CAGGGTYNSPLHF.

This chain joins TRBV7-2 and TRBJ2-5, with TRBD2 identical over 10 bases. V lost 3 bases, J lost 1 base, and 5 bases stayed unmatched. The CDR3 totals 16 residues. Germline V CDR1 and CDR2: SGHTA, FQGNSA. For the CDR3, the DNA is TGTGCCAGCAGCTTTGGACTAGCGGTGGCCCAAGAGACCCAGTACTTC. Its translation is CASSFGLAVAQETQYF.

The chain joins TRBV2 to TRBJ2-7; the match to TRBD2 covers 9 bases. CDR3 length: 15 amino acids. Germline CDR1 reads SNHLY; CDR2 reads FYNNEI. Trimming cost V 3 bases and J 4 bases; bases outside gene matches: 7. The CDR3 here is CASSDRRGGPYEQYF. CDR3 DNA: TGTGCCAGCAGTGACCGGCGGGGGGGCCCGTACGAGCAGTACTTC.

V and J are TRBV5-1 and TRBJ1-1; D is undetermined. CDR3 length: 15 residues. V was clipped by 3 bases and J by 4 bases, with 16 bases between them. The germline V gene encodes CDR1 SGHRS and CDR2 YFSETQ. The CDR3 DNA is TGCGCCAGCAGCTCGTATTCGGGTCTGAGCACTGAAGCTTTCTTT. Protein product: CASSSYSGLSTEAFF.

The V and J genes are TRBV6-5 and TRBJ2-5, with TRBD1 identical over 7 bases. The V segment lost 6 bases and the J segment 5 bases; nucleotides outside the gene matches: 6. The germline V gene has CDR1 MNHEY and CDR2 SVGAGI. The CDR3 runs 13 residues. CDR3 nucleotide sequence: TGTGCCAGCAGGAAAACAGGGGCGGAGACCCAGTACTTC. It is translated as CASRKTGAETQYF.

The rearrangement uses TRBV4-3 and TRBJ2-7; D might be TRBD1 (5 bases). The CDR3 is made up of 15 amino acids. Germline V gene lookup returns CDR1 LGHNA and CDR2 YSLEER. Trimming cost V 4 bases and J 0 bases, with 13 bases left between them. The chain's CDR3 is CASSPGHDSSYEQYF. The DNA of the CDR3 is TGCGCCAGCAGCCCCGGACATGACAGCTCCTACGAGCAGTACTTC.

The V and J genes are TRBV7-9 and TRBJ1-4; D possibly corresponds to TRBD1 (6 bases). Germline CDR1 is SEHNR and CDR2 is FQNEAQ (reference sequence). V lost 2 bases, J lost 0 bases, and 13 bases lay in between. This CDR3 is 17 amino acids long. CDR3 sequence (DNA): TGTGCCAGCAGCTTAAGCCAGGGGTGGGCAACTAATGAAAAACTGTTTTTT. Encoded protein: CASSLSQGWATNEKLFF.

The CDR3: CASSIRDRGSELFF. CDR3 bases: TGTGCCAGCAGCATCCGGGACAGGGGGTCTGAACTGTTTTTT. J is TRBJ1-4 and V is TRBV6-1, with TRBD1 matching over 11 bases. In germline, CDR1 is MNHNS, CDR2 SASEGT. The CDR3 is made up of 14 amino acids. V lost 6 bases, J lost 12 bases, and 9 bases stayed unmatched.

This rearrangement joins TRBV11-2 to TRBJ1-1; TRBD1 might be the D (5 bases). The V gene's germline CDR1 is SGHAT and CDR2 FQNNGV. CDR3 length: 14 residues. Trimming removed 1 base at V and 4 bases at J, with 10 bases between. CDR3 in amino acids: CASSLGGSATEAFF. The DNA for the CDR3 is TGTGCCAGCAGCTTAGGGGGCAGCGCCACTGAAGCTTTCTTT. Supplemented by reference TRBV11-2 and TRBJ1-1, the full variable domain reads EAGVAQSPRYKIIEKRQSVAFWCNPISGHATLYWYQQILGQGPKLLIQFQNNGVVDDSQLPKDRFSAERLKGVDSTLKIQPAKLEDSAVYLCASSLGGSATEAFFGQGTRLTVV.

The chain joins TRBV5-5 to TRBJ2-7; 7 nucleotides agree with TRBD1. Germline trimming cut 4 bases from V and 3 bases from J; bases unmatched to any gene: 10. The CDR3 consists of 15 residues. The germline V gene encodes CDR1 SGHKS and CDR2 YYEKEE (reference sequence). The CDR3 sequence: CASSASGTDVYEQYF. In nucleotides, the CDR3 is TGTGCCAGCAGCGCCTCCGGGACAGATGTCTACGAGCAGTACTTC.

The chain recombines TRBV13 with TRBJ1-2, with D perhaps matching TRBD1 (5 bases). V dropped 3 bases and J dropped 1 base, with 9 bases sitting between them. CDR1 PRHDT and CDR2 FYEKMQ come from the germline V gene (reference sequence). The CDR3 loop spans 14 amino acids. The CDR3 loop is CASSFGHFNYGYTF. DNA for the CDR3: TGTGCCAGCAGCTTTGGACACTTTAACTATGGCTACACCTTC.

The chain carries TRBV7-9 and TRBJ2-7, with D possibly being TRBD2 (7 bases). This CDR3 region has 12 residues. Deletions cut 6 bases from V and 6 bases from J, with 12 bases between. CDR1 and CDR2 from the germline V gene are SEHNR and FQNEAQ (reference sequence). The CDR3 coding sequence is TGTGCCAGCAGACCGAGGGGGGGCGAGCAGTACTTC. Amino acid sequence: CASRPRGGEQYF.

The rearrangement joins TRBV7-4 to TRBJ2-7; a weak D match, TRBD1 (10 bases). V was trimmed by 1 base and J by 5 bases, leaving 24 bases between them. The germline V gene encodes CDR1 SGHVT and CDR2 SQSDAQ. The CDR3 spans 18 residues. CDR3 bases: TGTGCCAGCAGCTTAGATAGGGCGGGGGGGACAGGGGACGACGAGCAGTACTTC. This codes for CASSLDRAGGTGDDEQYF.

J is TRBJ2-7 and V is TRBV5-1; 7 bases map to TRBD2. CDR1 SGHRS and CDR2 YFSETQ come from the germline V gene. The CDR3 length is 13 residues. Trimming took 3 bases from V and 3 from J; bases not matched to a gene: 3. The CDR3 spells CASSYGTNYEQYF. In DNA form, the CDR3 reads TGCGCCAGCAGCTACGGGACTAACTACGAGCAGTACTTC.

This clone was seen only a few times. The genes are TRBV4-1 and TRBJ1-3; the D is unclear. The CDR3 has 16 amino acids. Germline V gives CDR1 MGHRA, CDR2 YSYEKL. The V gene lost 5 bases and the J gene lost 5 bases, with 19 bases spanning the gap. This chain's CDR3 is CASSLDRGGNRNTIYF. The CDR3 bases are TGCGCCAGCAGCTTAGACCGGGGTGGAAACCGAAACACCATATATTTT.